This is a list of T cell receptor beta chains from one sample in a study of T cell repertoires in cytomegalovirus infection. MiXCR, run by TCRdb on the reads, gives a single entry per CDR3 protein. The sample carries some 130,000 distinct CDR3 sequences, roughly 9% recorded once. Sequencing was carried out using PBMCs. The receptors were sampled from a human donor in good health (CMV status not recorded). Some clones in this sample may be carry-over from other donors' samples. CDR3s leave out the opening cysteine and the closing phenylalanine or tryptophan.

TRBJ1-1 | TRBV5-1 | 14 | ASSPRSGQSNTEAF
TRBJ2-3 | TRBV28 | 17 | ASSLFARGGRKSTDTQY
TRBJ2-2 | TRBV18 | 12 | ASSTGIVAGELF
TRBJ2-2 | TRBV2 | 10 | ADQRDTGELF
TRBJ2-1 | TRBV24-1 | 10 | ATSDPGGGQF
TRBJ1-5 | TRBV28 | 10 | ATRRGAQPQH
TRBJ2-3 | TRBV15 | 11 | ATSRDLPDTQY
TRBJ1-1 | TRBV9 | 12 | ASSVVGGGTEAF
TRBJ1-1 | TRBV28 | 11 | ASRTTWHTEAF
TRBJ2-5 | TRBV12-3/TRBV12-4 | 14 | ASSSLWAGRQETQY
TRBJ2-7 | TRBV4-1 | 15 | ASSQVTSGGLPYEQY
TRBJ2-5 | TRBV5-1 | 12 | ASSLGLAQETQY
TRBJ1-2 | TRBV2 | 10 | ASSETPTAIT
TRBJ2-2 | TRBV4-1 | 15 | ASSQGIMGGNTGELF
TRBJ2-1 | TRBV7-9 | 11 | ASSLGTGTGQF
TRBJ1-2 | TRBV12-3/TRBV12-4 | 12 | ASSPRQGDYGYT
TRBJ2-5 | TRBV2 | 9 | ASRRLGTQY
TRBJ1-3 | TRBV20-1 | 15 | SAGPAGYESSGNTIY
TRBJ1-2 | TRBV7-9 | 12 | ASTLPASKYGYT
TRBJ1-2 | TRBV7-6 | 12 | ASSASTGIYGYT
TRBJ2-6 | TRBV9 | 15 | ASSPEQSFGGANVLT
TRBJ1-2 | TRBV5-1 | 10 | ASSGTAGGYT
TRBJ1-1 | TRBV20-1 | 12 | SARDITGGTEAF
TRBJ2-2 | TRBV3-1 | 13 | ASSPAGRNTGELF
TRBJ2-6 | TRBV10-3 | 12 | ATGQGTGANVLT
TRBJ2-7 | TRBV7-2 | 13 | ASSPEQGLAYEQY
TRBJ2-1 | TRBV3-1 | 11 | ASSQWGDNEQF
TRBJ2-4 | TRBV5-4 | 12 | ASSLGQGKNIQY
TRBJ2-1 | TRBV5-4 | 13 | ASSPGTGIYYEQF
TRBJ2-6 | TRBV7-6 | 15 | ASSLFQGLSGANVLT
TRBJ1-2 | TRBV10-3 | 13 | AISESTGVNYGYT
TRBJ1-1 | TRBV12-3/TRBV12-4 | 12 | ASSFEGGNTEAF
TRBJ1-1 | TRBV12-3/TRBV12-4 | 12 | ASSAGQWNTEAF
TRBJ2-1 | TRBV12-3/TRBV12-4 | 12 | ASRGQVSYNEQF
TRBJ2-1 | TRBV5-1 | 11 | ASSLELYNEQF
TRBJ2-7 | TRBV20-1 | 13 | SASASGGRSYEQY
TRBJ1-4 | TRBV5-1 | 14 | ASSTGQGTSNEKLF
TRBJ2-7 | TRBV2 | 11 | ATSGQGRREQY
TRBJ2-5 | TRBV20-1 | 12 | SAPTGLARETQY
TRBJ2-1 | TRBV20-1 | 10 | SAAGDYNEQF
TRBJ2-1 | TRBV10-3 | 12 | AIKASGGENEQF
TRBJ2-2 | TRBV12-3/TRBV12-4 | 14 | ASRYSSGGPTGELF
TRBJ1-4 | TRBV7-2 | 12 | ASSFQGFGEKLF
TRBJ2-2 | TRBV11-3 | 10 | ASSSNTGELF
TRBJ2-1 | TRBV23-1 | 16 | ASSHPGTSGGAYNEQF
TRBJ2-3 | TRBV11-3 | 12 | ASSRTESSDTQY
TRBJ2-1 | TRBV27 | 15 | ASSTMDRNPPGLEQF
TRBJ2-5 | TRBV7-6 | 14 | ASSLDSILLQETQY
TRBJ1-1 | TRBV7-2 | 11 | ASTLRMNTEAF